The rows below give T cell receptor beta chains drawn from one sample of a study of T cell responses to AZD1222 COVID-19 vaccine. Profiled with immunoSEQ multiplex PCR; TCRdb holds only in-frame clones, not every one. The top ten clones hold more than 1.5% of a sample with 130,000 to 150,000 clones, around 90% of them seen once. Source: peripheral blood, taken 28 days after the second AZD1222 dose. These receptors were collected from an adult who received the AZD1222 COVID-19 vaccine. Both conserved end residues are part of each CDR3. The order of the fields is J gene, clone size, V gene, D gene, CDR3 protein, CDR3 DNA. The D gene is left open where the match is weak. Rows give clone size only sometimes, using once, few, many, or a class for an expanded clone.

TRBJ2-7,NA,TRBV2,NA,CASSLGPSYEQYF,TGTGCCAGCAGCCTGGGCCCCTCCTACGAGCAGTACTTC
TRBJ1-5,NA,TRBV30,NA,CAWGTTNSNQPQHF,TGTGCCTGGGGTACTACGAATAGCAATCAGCCCCAGCATTTT
TRBJ1-2,NA,TRBV28,NA,CASRTQGRVYGYTF,TGTGCCAGCAGGACTCAGGGACGGGTCTATGGCTACACCTTC
TRBJ1-5,NA,TRBV7-9,TRBD1,CASSDRQGPREEPQHF,TGTGCCAGCAGCGACAGACAGGGGCCACGAGAGGAGCCCCAGCATTTT
TRBJ1-4,NA,TRBV4-1,NA,CASSKGSLAGQDEKLFF,TGCGCCAGCAGCAAAGGTTCCCTTGCGGGGCAAGATGAAAAACTGTTTTTT
TRBJ1-5,few,TRBV5-1,TRBD1,CASSLGVTGGQPQHF,TGCGCCAGCAGCTTGGGGGTGACAGGGGGTCAGCCCCAGCATTTT
TRBJ1-6,NA,TRBV7-2,NA,CASSLPGFSDSPLHF,TGTGCCAGCAGCTTACCTGGGTTCTCGGATTCACCCCTCCACTTT
TRBJ1-1,NA,TRBV7-9,NA,CASSPSGGVSAFF,TGTGCCAGCAGCCCCAGTGGCGGGGTCTCAGCTTTCTTT
TRBJ1-2,NA,TRBV4-2,NA,CASSQDGIRLSYGYTF,TGTGCCAGCAGCCAAGACGGGATAAGACTTAGCTATGGCTACACCTTC
TRBJ2-5,NA,TRBV7-8,TRBD2,CASSLPGLADQETQYF,TGTGCCAGCAGCTTACCGGGGCTAGCGGACCAAGAGACCCAGTACTTC
TRBJ2-2,NA,TRBV5-1,TRBD1,CASRGGAGNTGELFF,TGCGCCAGCAGAGGGGGCGCTGGGAACACCGGGGAGCTGTTTTTT
TRBJ1-3,NA,TRBV14,NA,CASSLTGRNTIYF,TGTGCCAGCAGCCTTACAGGGAGGAACACCATATATTTT
TRBJ2-7,NA,TRBV9,TRBD1,CASSATTGYEQYF,TGTGCCAGCAGCGCCACGACAGGGTACGAGCAGTACTTC
TRBJ1-4,NA,TRBV20-1,NA,CSARAGEKLFF,TGCAGTGCTAGGGCAGGAGAAAAACTGTTTTTT
TRBJ1-2,once,TRBV14,NA,CASSQAGSRAFGYTF,TGTGCCAGCAGCCAAGCTGGTAGTAGGGCTTTTGGCTACACCTTC
TRBJ1-5,NA,TRBV27,NA,CASMVGGSNQPQHF,TGTGCCAGCATGGTAGGGGGTAGCAATCAGCCCCAGCATTTT
TRBJ2-1,once,TRBV6-6,NA,CASSYSRLLNEQFF,TGTGCCAGCAGTTACTCGAGGCTGCTCAATGAGCAGTTCTTC
TRBJ2-7,NA,TRBV18,NA,CASSPTTEAYEQYF,TGTGCCAGCTCACCAACGACGGAAGCCTACGAGCAGTACTTC
TRBJ2-7,NA,TRBV7-2,TRBD1,CASSTTRTGTYEQYF,TGTGCCAGCAGCACCACGAGGACAGGGACCTACGAGCAGTACTTC
TRBJ1-6,NA,TRBV9,TRBD1,CASSLHGTGADSPLHF,TGTGCCAGCAGCCTCCATGGAACAGGGGCGGACTCACCCCTCCACTTT
TRBJ1-1,NA,TRBV6-5,NA,CASSYTGRDMEAFF,TGTGCCAGCAGTTACACCGGTAGGGATATGGAAGCTTTCTTT
TRBJ2-7,NA,TRBV5-1,NA,CASSLYSGAGEQYF,TGCGCCAGCAGCTTGTATAGCGGCGCGGGTGAGCAGTACTTC
TRBJ1-1,once,TRBV2,NA,CASSVGVNTEAFF,TGTGCCAGCAGTGTAGGAGTGAACACTGAAGCTTTCTTT
TRBJ1-1,NA,TRBV9,NA,CASSFTPGTEAFF,TGTGCCAGCAGTTTCACTCCGGGCACTGAAGCTTTCTTT
TRBJ1-1,once,TRBV15,NA,CATSGRHIEAFF,TGTGCCACCAGCGGGCGGCATATTGAAGCTTTCTTT
TRBJ1-5,NA,TRBV5-1,NA,CASSLEGGQPQHF,TGCGCCAGCAGCTTGGAGGGCGGCCAGCCCCAGCATTTT
TRBJ2-1,once,TRBV2,TRBD2,CASSSGTSGMSEQFF,TGTGCCAGCAGCTCCGGGACTAGCGGGATGAGTGAGCAGTTCTTC
TRBJ1-1,NA,TRBV4-1,TRBD1,CASSLRQGRNTEAFF,TGCGCCAGCAGCCTTCGACAGGGAAGGAACACTGAAGCTTTCTTT
TRBJ2-1,NA,TRBV9,TRBD2,CASSPGTSGSGNEQFF,TGTGCCAGCAGCCCAGGGACTAGCGGGAGTGGAAATGAGCAGTTCTTC
TRBJ2-7,NA,TRBV7-9,TRBD1,CASSLGQGGTYEQYF,TGTGCCAGCAGCTTGGGACAGGGGGGAACCTACGAGCAGTACTTC
TRBJ1-4,NA,TRBV7-6,NA,CASSPPPVNEKLFF,TGTGCCAGCAGCCCCCCCCCGGTTAATGAAAAACTGTTTTTT
TRBJ1-1,few,TRBV5-1,NA,CASSPDGNTEAFF,TGCGCCAGCAGCCCGGACGGGAACACTGAAGCTTTCTTT
TRBJ1-1,NA,TRBV18,TRBD1,CASSPRGQGNTEAFF,TGTGCCAGCTCACCAAGGGGACAGGGGAACACTGAAGCTTTCTTT
TRBJ1-6,NA,TRBV6-1,NA,CASSGRTVNSYNSPLHF,TGTGCCAGCAGTGGACGGACAGTAAACTCCTATAATTCACCCCTCCACTTT
TRBJ2-3,NA,TRBV19,TRBD1,CASSQGQGWSDTQYF,TGTGCCAGTAGTCAAGGACAGGGGTGGTCAGATACGCAGTATTTT
TRBJ1-1,NA,TRBV4-1,NA,CASSRGRLNTEAFF,TGCGCCAGCAGCCGGGGACGGCTGAACACTGAAGCTTTCTTT
TRBJ2-7,NA,TRBV9,NA,CASSGSNSYEQYF,TGTGCCAGCAGCGGTTCTAACTCCTACGAGCAGTACTTC
TRBJ1-1,NA,TRBV29-1,TRBD1,CSVSQGTEAFF,TGCAGCGTCTCACAGGGGACTGAAGCTTTCTTT
TRBJ1-1,NA,TRBV9,NA,CASSVDPGGTEAFF,TGTGCCAGCAGCGTAGATCCGGGGGGGACTGAAGCTTTCTTT
TRBJ2-1,few,TRBV5-1,TRBD1,CASSATGGSYNEQFF,TGCGCCAGCAGCGCTACAGGGGGCTCCTACAATGAGCAGTTCTTC
TRBJ2-7,NA,TRBV15,TRBD1,CATSRDRGTYEQYF,TGTGCCACCAGCAGGGACAGGGGCACCTACGAGCAGTACTTC
TRBJ1-2,NA,TRBV3-1/TRBV3-2,TRBD1,CASSRDRYYGYTF,TGTGCCAGCAGTCGGGACAGGTACTATGGCTACACCTTC
TRBJ2-3,NA,TRBV11-1,NA,CASSLGGDTQYF,TGTGCCAGCAGCTTGGGTGGAGATACGCAGTATTTT
TRBJ1-6,NA,TRBV11-1,NA,CASSLVGGSNSPLHF,TGTGCCAGCAGCTTAGTAGGAGGCTCGAATTCACCCCTCCACTTT
TRBJ1-3,NA,TRBV9,TRBD1,CASSGGQGAFFGNTIYF,TGTGCCAGCAGCGGGGGACAGGGGGCATTTTTTGGAAACACCATATATTTT
TRBJ1-2,once,TRBV21-1,NA,CASSAKQGTNYGYTF,TGTGCCAGCAGCGCTAAACAGGGGACGAACTATGGCTACACCTTC
TRBJ1-1,NA,TRBV6-5,NA,CASSYSGGSNTEAFF,TGTGCCAGCAGTTACTCGGGAGGGTCGAACACTGAAGCTTTCTTT
TRBJ1-1,NA,TRBV6-5,NA,CASRTGGGVEAFF,TGTGCCAGCAGAACGGGGGGAGGGGTAGAAGCTTTCTTT
TRBJ2-1,NA,TRBV3-1/TRBV3-2,TRBD1,CASSQDSGTGGNEQFF,TGTGCCAGCAGCCAAGATTCCGGGACAGGGGGGAATGAGCAGTTCTTC
TRBJ2-1,NA,TRBV19,TRBD2,CASTLAGSYNEQFF,TGTGCCAGTACCTTAGCGGGGTCCTACAATGAGCAGTTCTTC
TRBJ2-7,NA,TRBV2,NA,CASSEADKAYEQYF,TGTGCCAGCAGTGAGGCCGACAAGGCCTACGAGCAGTACTTC
TRBJ1-1,NA,TRBV15,NA,CATSRARGRGLNTEAFF,TGTGCCACCAGCAGAGCCCGGGGTCGGGGCTTGAACACTGAAGCTTTCTTT
TRBJ1-2,NA,TRBV5-1,TRBD1,CASSATTGIIEGYTF,TGCGCCAGCAGCGCGACGACAGGGATAATTGAGGGCTACACCTTC
TRBJ2-3,NA,TRBV18,NA,CASSPDRRTDTQYF,TGTGCCAGCTCACCAGACAGGAGAACAGATACGCAGTATTTT
TRBJ2-3,NA,TRBV18,TRBD2,CASSPQPSGRALDTQYF,TGTGCCAGCTCACCACAGCCTAGCGGGAGGGCCTTAGATACGCAGTATTTT
TRBJ1-5,NA,TRBV15,NA,CATSVANQPQHF,TGTGCCACCAGCGTAGCAAATCAGCCCCAGCATTTT
TRBJ2-6,NA,TRBV9,NA,CASSLQLGSGANVLTF,TGTGCCAGCAGCCTTCAGCTGGGTTCTGGGGCCAACGTCCTGACTTTC
TRBJ1-2,NA,TRBV29-1,NA,CSSHRSGDYGYTF,TGCAGCTCACATCGGTCGGGCGACTATGGCTACACCTTC
TRBJ2-1,NA,TRBV2,NA,CASSVAYEQFF,TGTGCCAGCAGTGTAGCATATGAGCAGTTCTTC